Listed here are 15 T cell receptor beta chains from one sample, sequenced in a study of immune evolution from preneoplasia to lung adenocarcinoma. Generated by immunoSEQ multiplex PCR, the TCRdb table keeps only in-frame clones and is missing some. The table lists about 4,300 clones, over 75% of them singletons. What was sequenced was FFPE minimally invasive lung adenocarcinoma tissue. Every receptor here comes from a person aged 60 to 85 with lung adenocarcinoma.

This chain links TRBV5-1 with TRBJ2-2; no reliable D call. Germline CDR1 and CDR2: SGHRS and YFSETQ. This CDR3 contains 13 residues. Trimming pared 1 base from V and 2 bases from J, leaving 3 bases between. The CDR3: CASSLPNTGELFF. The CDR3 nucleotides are TGCGCCAGCAGCTTGCCTAACACCGGGGAGCTGTTTTTT.

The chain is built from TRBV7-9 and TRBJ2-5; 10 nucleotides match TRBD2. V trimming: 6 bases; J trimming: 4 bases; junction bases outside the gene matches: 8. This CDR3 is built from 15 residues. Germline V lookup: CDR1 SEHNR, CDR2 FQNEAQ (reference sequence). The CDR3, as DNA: TGTGCCAGCAGTGTTAGCGGGAGGTCTGCAGAGACCCAGTACTTC. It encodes CASSVSGRSAETQYF.

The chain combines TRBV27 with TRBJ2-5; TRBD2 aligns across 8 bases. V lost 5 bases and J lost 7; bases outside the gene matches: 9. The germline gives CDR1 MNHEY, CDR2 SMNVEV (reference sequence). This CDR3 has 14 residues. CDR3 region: CASSPGTSGGTQYF. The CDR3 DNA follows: TGTGCCAGCAGTCCGGGGACTAGTGGGGGGACCCAGTACTTC.

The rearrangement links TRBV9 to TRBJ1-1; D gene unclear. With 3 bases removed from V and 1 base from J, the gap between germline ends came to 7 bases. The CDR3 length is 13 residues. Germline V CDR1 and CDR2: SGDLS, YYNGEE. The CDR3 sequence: CASSETPNTEAFF. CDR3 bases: TGTGCCAGCAGCGAGACACCGAACACTGAAGCTTTCTTT.

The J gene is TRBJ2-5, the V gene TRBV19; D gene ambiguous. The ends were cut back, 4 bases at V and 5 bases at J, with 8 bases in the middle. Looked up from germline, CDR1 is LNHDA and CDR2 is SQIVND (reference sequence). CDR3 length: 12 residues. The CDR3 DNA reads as TGTGCCAGTAGTAGACTGGGGGAGACCCAGTACTTC. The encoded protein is CASSRLGETQYF.

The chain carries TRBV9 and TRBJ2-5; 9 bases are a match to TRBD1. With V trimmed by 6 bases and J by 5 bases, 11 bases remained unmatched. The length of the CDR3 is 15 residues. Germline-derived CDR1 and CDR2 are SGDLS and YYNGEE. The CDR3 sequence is CASTDGQGRYETQYF. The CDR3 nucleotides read TGTGCCAGCACCGACGGACAGGGGAGGTACGAGACCCAGTACTTC.

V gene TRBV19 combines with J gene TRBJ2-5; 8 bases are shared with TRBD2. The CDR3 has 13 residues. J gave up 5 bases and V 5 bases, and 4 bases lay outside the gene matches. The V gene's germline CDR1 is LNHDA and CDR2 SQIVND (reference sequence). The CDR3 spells CASSSAGVETQYF. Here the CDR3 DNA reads TGTGCCAGTAGTTCAGCGGGAGTGGAGACCCAGTACTTC.

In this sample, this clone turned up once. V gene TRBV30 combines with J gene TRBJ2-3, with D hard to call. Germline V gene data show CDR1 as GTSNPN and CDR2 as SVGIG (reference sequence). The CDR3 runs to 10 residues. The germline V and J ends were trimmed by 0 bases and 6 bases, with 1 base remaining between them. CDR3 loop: CAWSVDTQYF. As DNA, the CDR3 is TGTGCCTGGAGTGTCGATACGCAGTATTTT.

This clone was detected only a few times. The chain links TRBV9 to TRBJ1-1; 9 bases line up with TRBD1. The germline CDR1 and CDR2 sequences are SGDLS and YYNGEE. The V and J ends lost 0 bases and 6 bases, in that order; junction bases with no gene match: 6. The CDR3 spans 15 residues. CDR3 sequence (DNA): TGTGCCAGCAGCGTAGCTGGGACAGGGAGGGCTGAAGCTTTCTTT. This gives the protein CASSVAGTGRAEAFF.

CDR3 residues: CAISETPEKLFF. CDR3 coding DNA: TGTGCCATCAGTGAGACCCCGGAAAAACTGTTTTTT. The chain is built from TRBV10-3 and TRBJ1-4; no clear D. Germline V gene lookup returns CDR1 ENHRY and CDR2 SYGVKD. The V and J ends lost 2 bases and 8 bases respectively, with 6 bases between them. CDR3 size: 12 residues.

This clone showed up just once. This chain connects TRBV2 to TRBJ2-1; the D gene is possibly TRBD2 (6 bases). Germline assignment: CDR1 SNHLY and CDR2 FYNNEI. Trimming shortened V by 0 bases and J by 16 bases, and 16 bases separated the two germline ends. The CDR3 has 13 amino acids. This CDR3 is CASSEAGGPLNFF. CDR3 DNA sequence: TGTGCCAGCAGTGAAGCCGGAGGGCCATTAAATTTCTTC.

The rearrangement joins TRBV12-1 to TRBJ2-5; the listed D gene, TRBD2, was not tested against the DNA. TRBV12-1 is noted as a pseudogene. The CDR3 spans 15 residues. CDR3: CASSFELAGGETQYF. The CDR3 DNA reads TGTGCCAGCAGCTTTGAACTAGCGGGAGGGGAGACCCAGTACTTC.

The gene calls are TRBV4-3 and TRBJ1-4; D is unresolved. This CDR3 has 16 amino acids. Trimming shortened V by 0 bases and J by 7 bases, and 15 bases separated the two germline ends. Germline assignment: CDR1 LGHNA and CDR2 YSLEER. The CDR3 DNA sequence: TGCGCCAGCAGCCAAGAAGACCGAAGTAGGTTTGAAAAACTGTTTTTT. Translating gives CASSQEDRSRFEKLFF.

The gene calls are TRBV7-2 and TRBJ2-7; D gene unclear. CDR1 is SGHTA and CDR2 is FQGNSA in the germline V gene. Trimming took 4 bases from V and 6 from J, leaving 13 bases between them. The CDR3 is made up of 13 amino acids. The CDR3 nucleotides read TGTGCCAGCAGCTCCTTTAGTCTACCCGAGCAGTACTTC. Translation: CASSSFSLPEQYF.

CDR3 in amino acids: CASSPRGQDLYGYTF. CDR3 DNA sequence: TGTGCCAGCTCACCACGTGGCCAGGACCTCTATGGCTACACCTTC. The chain is built from TRBV18 and TRBJ1-2; no reliable D call. CDR1 and CDR2 (germline): KGHSH, LQKENI. V shed 1 base and J shed 4 bases, with 13 bases lying between them. CDR3 length: 15 amino acids.